In this sample, the clone carrying this T cell receptor beta chain turned up many times. Antigen specificity is unknown. These data come from a study of CD8 T cells in ankylosing spondylitis. Scientists made TCR beta libraries using quantitative 5'-RACE with molecular barcodes. TCRdb independently ran MiXCR on the 5' RACE reads; one entry per CDR3 protein. The data contain around 150,000 distinct CDR3 sequences, 11% of them singletons. Between the trimmed V and J ends, which lost 1 base and 2 bases, there was a span of 6 bases. The CDR3 length is 13 residues. In germline, CDR1 is SGHAT, CDR2 FQNNGV. General study points: Seemingly distinctive of ankylosing spondylitis blood was a TCR beta motif formed by eight highly homologous variants. The study looked at matched synovial fluid samples from ankylosing spondylitis patients. Disease-linked clones were reported to be significantly enriched there.

The origin of this receptor is a male donor with ankylosing spondylitis or in good health (not recorded which). What was sequenced was blood, either unsorted or a sorted T cell fraction (not recorded which). The chain carries TRBV11-2 and TRBJ2-7; maybe TRBD1 (5 bases). In DNA, the CDR3 is TGTGCCAGCAGCTTAGCAGGGCCCTACGAGCAGTACTTC. It codes for CASSLAGPYEQYF.